This T cell receptor beta chain was recorded in a study of beta chain features in type 1 diabetes. General observations from the study: Within the patient group, naive, central memory and Treg TCRB repertoires appeared more similar to each other than within healthy donors.

Many counts were recorded for this clone. Antigen: not known. Reverse transcribing all isolated RNA meant expressed TCRB transcripts were sequenced. Only in-frame clones appear in the TCRdb table, and some are missing; sequencing was by immunoSEQ multiplex PCR. Among approximately 330,000 clones listed, approximately 9.9% were seen once. Each of the CD4+ naive, central memory, regulatory and stem cell-like memory populations was sorted via CD45RO/CCR7/CD25/CD127/CD95/CD27. The sample consisted of naive CD4+ T cells from blood. The receptor comes from a woman in her thirties in good health.

This CDR3 is CSVEDQGTGELFF. The CDR3 DNA sequence: TGCAGCGTTGAAGATCAGGGCACCGGGGAGCTGTTTTTT. This chain connects TRBV29-1 to TRBJ2-2; TRBD1 might be the D (5 bases). The CDR3 has 13 amino acids. Germline V gives CDR1 SQVTM, CDR2 ANQGSEA. V lost 0 bases and J 4 bases, leaving 6 bases between the germline ends.